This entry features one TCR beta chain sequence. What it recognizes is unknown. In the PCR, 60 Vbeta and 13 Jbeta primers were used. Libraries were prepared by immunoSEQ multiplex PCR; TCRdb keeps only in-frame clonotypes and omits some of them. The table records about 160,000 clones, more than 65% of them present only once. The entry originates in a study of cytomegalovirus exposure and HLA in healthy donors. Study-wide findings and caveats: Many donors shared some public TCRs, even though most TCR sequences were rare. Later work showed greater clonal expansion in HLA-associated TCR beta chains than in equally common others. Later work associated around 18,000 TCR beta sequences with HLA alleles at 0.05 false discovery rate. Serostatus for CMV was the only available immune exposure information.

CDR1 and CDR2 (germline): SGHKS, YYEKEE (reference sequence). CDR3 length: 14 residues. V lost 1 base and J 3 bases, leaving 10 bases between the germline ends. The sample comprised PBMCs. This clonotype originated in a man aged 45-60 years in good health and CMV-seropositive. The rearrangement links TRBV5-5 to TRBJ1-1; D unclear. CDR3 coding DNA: TGTGCCAGCAGCTTGCGAGTCGGGGACACTGAAGCTTTCTTT. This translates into CASSLRVGDTEAFF.